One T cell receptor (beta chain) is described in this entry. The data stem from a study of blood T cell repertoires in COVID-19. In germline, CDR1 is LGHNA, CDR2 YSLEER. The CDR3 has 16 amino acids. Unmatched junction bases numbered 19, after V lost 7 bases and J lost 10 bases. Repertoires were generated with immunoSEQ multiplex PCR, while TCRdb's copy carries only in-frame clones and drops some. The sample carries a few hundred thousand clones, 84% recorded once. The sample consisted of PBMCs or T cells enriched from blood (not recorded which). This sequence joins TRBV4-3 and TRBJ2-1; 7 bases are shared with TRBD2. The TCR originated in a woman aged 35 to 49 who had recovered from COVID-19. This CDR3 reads CASTASAGLFSGEQFF. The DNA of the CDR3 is TGCGCCAGCACAGCCTCAGCGGGACTCTTCTCTGGGGAGCAGTTCTTC.